This TCR beta chain was identified during a study of T-cell reconstitution after alpha-beta-depleted transplantation in children. Construction of the TCRbeta library involved unique molecular identifiers. TCRdb independently ran MiXCR on the PCR reads; one entry per CDR3 protein. The sample lists approximately 210,000 distinct CDR3 sequences; roughly 14% were seen once. V dropped 5 bases and J dropped 0; count of bases not matched to a gene: 4. The germline gives CDR1 LNHDA, CDR2 SQIVND (reference sequence). CDR3 length: 15 amino acids. Sequenced material: PBMCs from the stem cell graft donor, taken from the stem cell graft. The genes are TRBV19 and TRBJ2-3; 8 bases line up with TRBD1. This TCR derives from a human donor who donated a stem cell graft to a child with acute lymphoblastic leukemia. The CDR3: CASSVYRGSTDTQYF. CDR3 nucleotides: TGTGCCAGTAGTGTCTACAGGGGGAGCACAGATACGCAGTATTTT. Using reference TRBV19 and TRBJ2-3 for the parts outside the CDR3, the full variable domain is DGGITQSPKYLFRKEGQNVTLSCEQNLNHDAMYWYRQDPGQGLRLIYYSQIVNDFQKGDIAEGYSVSREKKESFPLTVTSAQKNPTAFYLCASSVYRGSTDTQYFGPGTRLTVL.